Below are 22 T cell receptor beta chains sequenced from a single sample in a study of blood T cell repertoires in COVID-19. Assay used: immunoSEQ multiplex PCR; TCRdb lists only in-frame clones, some missing. The sample holds just over 250,000 clones, 75% to 95% seen once. Sequencing was carried out using peripheral blood. These receptors were collected from a person aged 18 to 30 with COVID-19, enrolled during active disease.

The chain couples TRBV2 to TRBJ1-5; the D is unclear. CDR3 length: 14 residues. V lost 7 bases and J 4 bases, leaving 14 bases between the germline ends. The V gene's germline CDR1 is SNHLY and CDR2 FYNNEI. For the CDR3, the DNA is TGTGCCAGCATGAGGGATGGAGGGAATCAGCCCCAGCATTTT. This encodes CASMRDGGNQPQHF.

The chain is built from TRBV4-2 and TRBJ1-2; 8 bases are a match to TRBD1. The J segment lost 2 bases and the V segment lost 0 bases, leaving 8 bases of the junction unmatched. The CDR3 consists of 17 residues. Germline-derived CDR1 and CDR2 are LGHNA and YNFKEQ. The DNA for the CDR3 is TGTGCCAGCAGCCAAGATGGGTTGACAGGGGCGAACTATGGCTACACCTTC. This gives the protein CASSQDGLTGANYGYTF.

The chain's CDR3 is CASSVRRPSGNTIYF. As DNA, the CDR3 is TGTGCCAGCAGTGTACGGCGGCCCTCTGGAAACACCATATATTTT. The chain couples TRBV2 to TRBJ1-3; D gene ambiguous. This CDR3 has 15 residues. Trimming removed 4 bases from V and 0 bases from J, with 10 bases in between. The germline V gene has CDR1 SNHLY and CDR2 FYNNEI.

The chain combines TRBV16 with TRBJ1-5; 7 bases map to TRBD1. This CDR3 contains 12 residues. The junction had 4 bases not matched to a gene; V was cut back by 3 bases and J by 11 bases. The germline CDR1 and CDR2 sequences are KGHSY and FQNENV. DNA for the CDR3: TGTGCCAGCAGCCACGGGACAGAGGCCCAGCATTTT. Translation gives CASSHGTEAQHF.

The J gene is TRBJ2-7, the V gene TRBV4-1; 12 bases match TRBD2. The V segment lost 2 bases and the J segment 4 bases; nucleotides outside the gene matches: 12. This CDR3 comprises 18 residues. Per germline, CDR1 MGHRA and CDR2 YSYEKL. The CDR3 coding sequence is TGCGCCAGCAGCCAACTTACTAGCGGGAGGTTCTGGGCATACGAGCAGTACTTC. It codes for CASSQLTSGRFWAYEQYF.

V is TRBV25-1 and J is TRBJ1-1; 8 bases fit TRBD1. The length of the CDR3 is 15 residues. V lost 6 bases and J lost 7; bases outside the gene matches: 13. From germline, CDR1 is MGHDK and CDR2 SYGVNS. CDR3 amino acids: CASRRTRTGKGEAFF. For the CDR3, the DNA is TGTGCCAGCAGGAGAACTAGGACAGGGAAAGGTGAAGCTTTCTTT.

The J gene is TRBJ2-2, the V gene TRBV28; 8 positions agree with TRBD2. CDR1 is MDHEN and CDR2 is SYDVKM in the germline V gene. After removal of 5 bases from V and 4 bases from J, the junction contained 12 bases not matched to a gene. This CDR3 is 17 amino acids long. CDR3 bases: TGTGCCAGCAGTACCTTTAGCGGGATTAAGCGCACCGGGGAGCTGTTTTTT. Translated: CASSTFSGIKRTGELFF.

V is TRBV5-1 and J is TRBJ2-5; unclear D gene. CDR1 and CDR2 (germline): SGHRS, YFSETQ. The germline V and J ends were trimmed by 4 bases and 5 bases, with 15 bases remaining between them. This CDR3 contains 14 residues. CDR3: CASSRDHSWETQYF. In DNA, the CDR3 is TGCGCCAGCAGCCGCGACCACAGCTGGGAGACCCAGTACTTC.

This clone was found a few times. The chain uses TRBV4-1 and TRBJ1-2; maybe TRBD1 (5 bases). Germline assignment: CDR1 MGHRA and CDR2 YSYEKL. Trimming pared 0 bases from V and 9 bases from J, leaving 17 bases between. CDR3 length equals 15 residues. This CDR3 is CASSQDWQTGDRYTF. The CDR3 coding sequence is TGCGCCAGCAGCCAAGATTGGCAGACGGGGGATCGCTACACCTTC.

This clone was seen a few times. The chain is built from TRBV5-1 and TRBJ1-1, with D possibly TRBD1 on 5 matching bases. Germline V gives CDR1 SGHRS, CDR2 YFSETQ. Trimming stripped 6 bases from V and 3 bases from J, with 12 bases between. The CDR3 spans 13 residues. The CDR3 region is CASNPDRDTEAFF. CDR3 nucleotide sequence: TGCGCCAGCAACCCAGACAGAGACACTGAAGCTTTCTTT.

The V gene is TRBV6-4, the J gene TRBJ1-2, with 8 positions matching TRBD1. The germline V gene has CDR1 MRHNA and CDR2 SNTAGT. The CDR3 is made up of 14 amino acids. V shed 2 bases and J 8 bases; nucleotides not matched to a gene: 7. Here the CDR3 DNA reads TGTGCCAGCAGTGACCGGACAGGGATCGGAGGCTACACCTTC. Encoded protein: CASSDRTGIGGYTF.

This rearrangement joins TRBV27 to TRBJ1-5, with a possible D match to TRBD1 (5 bases). V dropped 3 bases and J dropped 6 bases, with 12 bases sitting between them. This CDR3 has 14 residues. From germline, CDR1 is MNHEY and CDR2 SMNVEV (reference sequence). As DNA, the CDR3 is TGTGCCAGCAGTTTTAGTCACAGGAGTCAGCCCCAGCATTTT. It is translated as CASSFSHRSQPQHF.

The rearrangement uses TRBV11-1 and TRBJ2-1; 7 nucleotides agree with TRBD2. The CDR3 is 15 amino acids. V trimming: 3 bases; J trimming: 4 bases; junction bases outside the gene matches: 6. The germline CDR1 and CDR2 sequences are SGHAT and FQDESV (reference sequence). The CDR3: CASSFALAVYNEQFF. CDR3 sequence (DNA): TGTGCCAGCAGCTTTGCCCTAGCGGTATACAATGAGCAGTTCTTC.

This sequence joins TRBV24-1 and TRBJ2-3; 8 positions agree with TRBD2. The CDR3 is 16 residues long. In germline, CDR1 is KGHDR, CDR2 SFDVKD. V lost 4 bases, J lost 2 bases, and 7 bases stayed unmatched. The CDR3 reads CATSDRGGGLTDTQYF. For the CDR3, the DNA is TGTGCCACCAGTGACCGGGGGGGCGGACTCACAGATACGCAGTATTTT.

The chain employs TRBV6-2 or TRBV6-3 and TRBJ2-7, with D perhaps matching TRBD2 (6 bases). Trimming stripped 2 bases from V and 2 bases from J, with 16 bases between. The CDR3 covers 16 residues. Per the germline V gene, CDR1 is MNHEY and CDR2 is SVGEGT. For the CDR3, the DNA is TGTGCCAGCAGTTACGGCGTGCCGGGAGCGGCCTACGAGCAGTACTTC. It is translated as CASSYGVPGAAYEQYF.

The chain couples TRBV27 to TRBJ2-7, with 7 nucleotides matching TRBD1. CDR3 size: 15 residues. CDR1 and CDR2 from the germline V gene are MNHEY and SMNVEV (reference sequence). After removal of 5 bases from V and 3 bases from J, the junction contained 10 bases not matched to a gene. DNA for the CDR3: TGTGCCAGCAGTAGAACAGGGGACCCTTTCTACGAGCAGTACTTC. As protein: CASSRTGDPFYEQYF.

This chain links TRBV10-3 with TRBJ2-6; 7 nucleotides agree with TRBD1. Per the germline V gene, CDR1 is ENHRY and CDR2 is SYGVKD. V gave up 5 bases and J gave up 0 bases; unmatched junction bases: 22. The CDR3 runs 22 residues. The CDR3 region has the DNA TGTGCCATCAGTCAATCTGTCGTCCTCCGTACAGGGGATTACTCTGGGGCCAACGTCCTGACTTTC. Its translation is CAISQSVVLRTGDYSGANVLTF.

V and J are TRBV21-1 and TRBJ2-7; the D segment call TRBD2 is taken from the table without a DNA check. TRBV21-1 is a known pseudogene. CDR3 size: 16 residues. The CDR3 DNA is TGTGCCAGCAGCAATACCCTAGCGGGAGGTGCGGGAGAGCAGTACTTC. It specifies CASSNTLAGGAGEQYF.

The chain combines TRBV12-3 or TRBV12-4 with TRBJ2-5; tentatively, D is TRBD2 (6 bases). Trimming pared 5 bases from V and 5 bases from J, leaving 12 bases between. The length of the CDR3 is 13 residues. CDR3 bases: TGTGCCAGCAGTCCTCAAAGCGGGGAGACCCAGTACTTC. Encoded protein: CASSPQSGETQYF.

The V and J genes are TRBV5-1 and TRBJ1-5; D possibly corresponds to TRBD1 (6 bases). V lost 6 bases to trimming and J lost 3 bases, with 10 bases between them. CDR1 and CDR2 (germline): SGHRS, YFSETQ. The CDR3 extends over 13 amino acids. The CDR3 sequence: CASNGQFNQPQHF. CDR3 nucleotides: TGCGCCAGCAACGGACAGTTCAATCAGCCCCAGCATTTT.

The V gene is TRBV10-3, the J gene TRBJ2-5; D remains ambiguous. Germline CDR1 reads ENHRY; CDR2 reads SYGVKD. Trimming cost V 1 base and J 3 bases, with 6 bases left between them. This CDR3 has 13 residues. The CDR3 DNA is TGTGCCATCAGTGAGTTCGTAGAAGAGACCCAGTACTTC. Encoded protein: CAISEFVEETQYF.

This chain joins TRBV10-2 and TRBJ2-5; the D is unclear. CDR3 length: 12 amino acids. Looked up from germline, CDR1 is WSHSY and CDR2 is SAAADI. The ends were cut back, 2 bases at V and 5 bases at J, with 6 bases in the middle. CDR3 protein: CASSETQETQYF. CDR3 DNA: TGCGCCAGCAGTGAGACCCAGGAGACCCAGTACTTC.